Below are 18 T cell receptor beta chains sequenced from a single sample in a study of naive and memory T cell subsets. An equimolar mix of two oligonucleotides served as the beta constant-region primer for TRBC1 and TRBC2. MiXCR, run by TCRdb on the UMI-ligation and nested PCR reads, gives a single entry per CDR3 protein. Among more than 25,000 distinct CDR3 sequences listed, approximately 11% were seen once. The sequenced material came from effector memory CD4+ T cells from blood. Documented subset: effector memory, CD45RA- CD27-. Receptors were obtained from a human donor in good health.

This clonotype was counted many times. The chain combines TRBV14 with TRBJ2-1; 8 positions agree with TRBD2. Per the germline V gene, CDR1 is SGHDN and CDR2 is FVKESK. V dropped 5 bases and J dropped 3; count of bases not matched to a gene: 3. The CDR3 is made up of 14 amino acids. CDR3 nucleotide sequence: TGTGCCAGCAGCTCCGGGACTAGCTACAATGAGCAGTTCTTC. It specifies CASSSGTSYNEQFF.

This clonotype turned up a few times. J is TRBJ2-7 and V is TRBV10-2, with D possibly TRBD1 on 6 matching bases. The CDR3 loop spans 15 amino acids. Germline CDR1 is WSHSY and CDR2 is SAAADI. Trimming removed 0 bases from V and 2 bases from J, with 11 bases in between. The chain's CDR3 is CASSESSGAAYEQYF. The CDR3 region has the DNA TGCGCCAGCAGTGAGTCCTCAGGGGCCGCCTACGAGCAGTACTTC.

This clonotype was seen only a few times. The rearrangement uses TRBV25-1 and TRBJ2-7; a possible D gene is TRBD2 (6 bases). There are 15 residues in the CDR3. Trimming removed 5 bases at V and 3 bases at J, with 17 bases between. CDR1 and CDR2 (germline): MGHDK, SYGVNS. The CDR3 loop is CASSRREDGGYEQYF. The CDR3 DNA sequence: TGTGCCAGCAGTCGTCGAGAAGACGGGGGCTACGAGCAGTACTTC.

This clonotype was counted only a few times. This sequence joins TRBV14 and TRBJ1-6, with a tentative D call TRBD1 (5 bases). This CDR3 region has 15 residues. The V and J ends lost 1 base and 6 bases respectively, with 10 bases between them. Germline V CDR1 and CDR2: SGHDN, FVKESK. The chain's CDR3 is CASSQVSGGNSPLHF. The CDR3 DNA sequence: TGTGCCAGCAGCCAAGTTTCGGGGGGTAATTCACCCCTCCACTTT.

This chain joins TRBV30 and TRBJ2-3; D is perhaps TRBD1 (6 bases). V dropped 2 bases and J dropped 1 base, with 10 bases sitting between them. This CDR3 is 14 amino acids long. Germline CDR1 reads GTSNPN; CDR2 reads SVGIG (reference sequence). The CDR3 region is CAWSTHRGTDTQYF. In DNA, the CDR3 is TGTGCCTGGAGTACTCACAGGGGCACAGATACGCAGTATTTT.

The chain joins TRBV11-1 to TRBJ2-5, with D perhaps matching TRBD2 (6 bases). The CDR3 has 13 residues. V lost 7 bases and J lost 2, with 11 bases in between. Per the germline V gene, CDR1 is SGHAT and CDR2 is FQDESV (reference sequence). CDR3 region: CASTRRDQETQYF. The CDR3 DNA reads TGTGCCAGCACCCGGCGGGATCAAGAGACCCAGTACTTC.

V gene TRBV7-3 combines with J gene TRBJ2-1; 9 bases are a match to TRBD2. After removal of 5 bases from V and 8 bases from J, the junction contained 10 bases not matched to a gene. Germline CDR1 SGHTA, CDR2 FQGTGA. CDR3 length: 15 residues. The CDR3 sequence: CASSPTGTSSHEQFF. The CDR3, as DNA: TGTGCCAGCAGCCCAACCGGGACTAGCTCCCATGAGCAGTTCTTC. Combining the CDR3 with reference TRBV7-3 and TRBJ2-1 gives the whole variable domain GAGVSQTPSNKVTEKGKYVELRCDPISGHTALYWYRQSLGQGPEFLIYFQGTGAADDSGLPNDRFFAVRPEGSVSTLKIQRTERGDSAVYLCASSPTGTSSHEQFFGPGTRLTVL.

This clonotype ranks as medium-sized (0.01 to 0.1%). The chain combines TRBV9 with TRBJ2-2; a possible D gene is TRBD1 (6 bases). CDR3 length: 15 residues. Germline V gives CDR1 SGDLS, CDR2 YYNGEE. V lost 3 bases and J 4 bases, leaving 13 bases between the germline ends. Written as DNA, the CDR3 is TGTGCCAGCAGCGGAAAACAGGGTACCACCGGGGAGCTGTTTTTT. This sequence encodes CASSGKQGTTGELFF.

Turning to this clonotype: A much larger clone differs from this one at a single base, so this may be a read error. The genes are TRBV12-3 or TRBV12-4 and TRBJ2-5; D is unresolved. Trimming took 2 bases from V and 1 from J, leaving 8 bases between them. This CDR3 comprises 14 residues. The CDR3 loop is CASSLSQSQETQYF. CDR3 sequence (DNA): TGTGCCAGCAGTTTATCCCAGTCCCAAGAGACCCAGTACTTC.

Many counts were recorded for this clonotype. V is TRBV2 and J is TRBJ2-5, with D perhaps TRBD1 (6 bases). This CDR3 spans 12 amino acids. Germline V gives CDR1 SNHLY, CDR2 FYNNEI. Trimming shortened V by 8 bases and J by 2 bases, and 9 bases separated the two germline ends. The CDR3: CASGGTQETQYF. Here the CDR3 DNA reads TGTGCCAGCGGTGGGACACAAGAGACCCAGTACTTC.

This clonotype came up many times. The chain combines TRBV28 with TRBJ1-2; D call uncertain. Germline V CDR1 and CDR2: MDHEN, SYDVKM. The CDR3 runs to 12 residues. Trimming took 3 bases from V and 8 from J, leaving 10 bases between them. Here the CDR3 DNA reads TGTGCCAGCAGTTTGCTCGGCTGGGGCTACACCTTC. Encoded protein: CASSLLGWGYTF.

This clonotype was detected a few times. The CDR3 nucleotides are TGCAGTGCTGGCAGCGGGATAGCAGCAGATACGCAGTATTTT. It translates to CSAGSGIAADTQYF. The J gene is TRBJ2-3, the V gene TRBV20-1; TRBD2 agrees at 7 bases. V dropped 5 bases and J dropped 4; count of bases not matched to a gene: 9. The CDR3 sequence is 14 residues long. The germline CDR1 and CDR2 sequences are DFQATT and SNEGSKA (reference sequence).

The chain has TRBV12-3 or TRBV12-4 and TRBJ2-5, with a tentative D call TRBD1 (6 bases). The ends were cut back, 4 bases at V and 1 base at J, with 10 bases in the middle. The CDR3 sequence is 14 residues long. In DNA form, the CDR3 reads TGTGCCAGCAGTTACCCGGACAGCCAAGAGACCCAGTACTTC. Amino acids: CASSYPDSQETQYF.

The chain has TRBV27 and TRBJ2-1; D may be TRBD1 (6 bases). V was pared by 6 bases and J by 8 bases, with 23 bases between. Germline V gene sequence: CDR1 MNHEY, CDR2 SMNVEV (reference sequence). CDR3 length equals 16 residues. CDR3 sequence: CASSRVPGQPYDEQFF. CDR3 DNA sequence: TGTGCCAGCAGCCGAGTGCCCGGACAGCCTTACGATGAGCAGTTCTTC.

The V call is TRBV7-9, the J call TRBJ2-1; weak D call: TRBD1 (6 bases). Germline V gene sequence: CDR1 SEHNR, CDR2 FQNEAQ (reference sequence). The CDR3 has 16 residues. V lost 5 bases and J 8 bases, leaving 22 bases between the germline ends. The CDR3 DNA reads as TGTGCCAGCAGCCAGAAACAATCCCCACAGGGTTATGAGCAGTTCTTC. Its translation is CASSQKQSPQGYEQFF.

This clonotype was observed a handful of times. The genes are TRBV7-2 and TRBJ1-5; the D is unclear. V was pared by 3 bases and J by 7 bases, with 10 bases between. Per germline, CDR1 SGHTA and CDR2 FQGNSA. The CDR3 sequence is 13 residues long. CDR3 loop: CASSFETGQPQHF. The CDR3 region has the DNA TGTGCCAGCAGCTTCGAGACGGGCCAGCCCCAGCATTTT.

This clonotype was counted between two and nine times. V and J are TRBV28 and TRBJ1-2, with D hard to call. CDR1 and CDR2 (germline): MDHEN, SYDVKM. V lost 8 bases, J lost 4 bases, and 14 bases lay in between. The CDR3 has 13 residues. This CDR3 is CASGPLKSYGYTF. The CDR3 DNA reads TGTGCCAGCGGACCCTTAAAATCCTATGGCTACACCTTC.

This clonotype has ten or more counts. This chain joins TRBV5-8 and TRBJ2-1; D may be TRBD2 (6 bases). Germline V gene lookup returns CDR1 SGHTS and CDR2 YDEGEE. V was trimmed by 4 bases and J by 8 bases, leaving 22 bases between them. The CDR3 has 16 amino acids. The CDR3 DNA reads TGTGCCAGCAGCGCCCTCGCGGGGCGGGGAGGCGATGAGCAGTTCTTC. Amino acids: CASSALAGRGGDEQFF.